The TCR beta chain described here comes from a study of long-term antiretroviral therapy in people with HIV. Each donor provided at least one pre-ART PBMC sample and at least two post-ART PBMC samples. Germline values: CDR1 LNHNV, CDR2 YYDKDF (reference sequence). This CDR3 has 14 residues. V dropped 3 bases and J dropped 2; count of bases not matched to a gene: 2. Investigators performed immunoSEQ version v3.0 at survey level. TCRdb's table, derived via immunoSEQ multiplex PCR, lists solely in-frame clones and lacks some. Of tens of thousands of clones in the sample, around 96% were seen once. Sequenced here: unsorted PBMCs, sampled 3.7 years after starting antiretroviral therapy. The TCR comes from a woman aged 50 to 60 with HIV. This chain connects TRBV15 to TRBJ1-2; 8 positions match TRBD1. CDR3 region: CATSSTGGNYGYTF. In DNA form, the CDR3 reads TGTGCCACCAGCAGTACAGGGGGGAACTATGGCTACACCTTC.